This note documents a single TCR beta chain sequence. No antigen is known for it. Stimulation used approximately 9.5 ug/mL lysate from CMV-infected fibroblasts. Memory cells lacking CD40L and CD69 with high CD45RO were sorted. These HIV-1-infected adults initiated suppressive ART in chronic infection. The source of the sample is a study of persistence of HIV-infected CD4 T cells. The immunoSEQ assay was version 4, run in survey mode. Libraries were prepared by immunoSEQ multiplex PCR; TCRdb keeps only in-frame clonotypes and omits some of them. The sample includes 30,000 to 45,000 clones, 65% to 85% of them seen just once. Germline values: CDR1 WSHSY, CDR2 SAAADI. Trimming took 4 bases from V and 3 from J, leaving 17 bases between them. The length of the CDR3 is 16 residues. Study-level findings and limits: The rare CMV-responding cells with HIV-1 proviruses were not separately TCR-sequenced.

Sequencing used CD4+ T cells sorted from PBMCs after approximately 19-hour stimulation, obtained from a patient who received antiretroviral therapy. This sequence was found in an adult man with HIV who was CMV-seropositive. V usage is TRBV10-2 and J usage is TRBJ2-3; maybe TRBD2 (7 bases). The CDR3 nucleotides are TGCGCCAGCAGTGGGATTGAGGGGGGGCTTACAGATACGCAGTATTTT. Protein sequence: CASSGIEGGLTDTQYF.